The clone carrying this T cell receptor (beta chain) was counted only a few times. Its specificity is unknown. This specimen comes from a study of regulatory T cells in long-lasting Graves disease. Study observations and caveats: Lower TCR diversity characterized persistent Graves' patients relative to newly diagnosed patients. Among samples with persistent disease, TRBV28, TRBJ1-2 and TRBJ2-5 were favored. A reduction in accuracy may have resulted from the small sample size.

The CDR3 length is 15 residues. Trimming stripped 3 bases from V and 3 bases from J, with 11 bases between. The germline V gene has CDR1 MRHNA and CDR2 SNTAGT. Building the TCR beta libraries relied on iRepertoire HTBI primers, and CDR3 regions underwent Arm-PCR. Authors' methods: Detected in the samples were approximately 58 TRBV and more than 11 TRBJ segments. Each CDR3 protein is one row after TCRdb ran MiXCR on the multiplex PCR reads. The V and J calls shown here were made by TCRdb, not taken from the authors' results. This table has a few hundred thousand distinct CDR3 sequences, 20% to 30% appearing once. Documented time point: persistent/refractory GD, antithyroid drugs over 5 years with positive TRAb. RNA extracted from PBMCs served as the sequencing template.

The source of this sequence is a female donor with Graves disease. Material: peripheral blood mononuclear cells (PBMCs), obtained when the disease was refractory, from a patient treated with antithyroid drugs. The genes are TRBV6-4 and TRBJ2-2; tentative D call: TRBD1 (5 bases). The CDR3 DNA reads TGTGCCAGCAGTGAAAGCAGGGTGGACACCGGGGAGCTGTTTTTT. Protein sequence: CASSESRVDTGELFF.